This TCR beta chain was captured by sequencing in a study of shared clonotypes between healthy human individuals. Whole-study context: Donors had three CD4 naive, three CD4 memory, two CD8 naive and one CD8 memory plate apiece.

Naive CD4+ cells were CD45RA-selected; the remaining cells were memory. TCRdb's copy holds only in-frame clones and misses some; the assay was immunoSEQ multiplex PCR. Seen here are under 1,900,000 clones, about 98.5% observed once, and the top ten hold approximately 0.4%. Germline CDR1 reads SGHTA; CDR2 reads FQGNSA. V was cut by 5 bases and J by 5 bases, with 12 bases left in between. The CDR3 runs 14 residues. The specimen was naive CD4+ T cells sorted from blood. Noted subset: CD45RA+ positively selected. This receptor was identified in a man aged 30 to 45 in good health. This sequence joins TRBV7-2 and TRBJ2-2, with D unresolved. The CDR3: CASSRPFGTGELFF. Written as DNA, the CDR3 is TGTGCCAGCAGCCGGCCCTTTGGGACCGGGGAGCTGTTTTTT.